The 25 T cell receptor beta chains presented below share a single source sample, sequenced in a study of T-cell reconstitution after alpha-beta-depleted transplantation in children. Molecular barcoding with unique molecular identifiers was used for the TCRbeta library. TCRdb re-called the PCR reads through MiXCR, storing one row per CDR3 protein. The repertoire includes 200,000 to 250,000 distinct CDR3 sequences, about 11% of them detected once, and 28% sits in the top ten. The sample here was PBMCs, taken before TCRalphabeta/CD19-depleted stem cell transplant. These receptors were collected from a child under two years old with acute myeloid leukemia, due to receive a stem cell transplant.

The table lists this clonotype with many counts. This chain links TRBV12-3 or TRBV12-4 with TRBJ1-3; D remains ambiguous. V shed 8 bases and J shed 0 bases, with 8 bases lying between them. This CDR3 is built from 13 residues. Here the CDR3 reads CASSSDSGNTIYF. The CDR3 nucleotides read TGTGCCAGCTCCAGTGACTCTGGAAACACCATATATTTT.

Comments on this clonotype: Its ends do not fully match the called genes, so a read error is possible. The V gene is TRBV14, the J gene TRBJ2-3, with 8 bases fitting TRBD2. This CDR3 has 16 residues. Germline V gives CDR1 SGHDN, CDR2 FVKESK. In nucleotides, the CDR3 is TGTGCCATCAGCCAAGAAGGCGGACTAGCTTCAGATACGCACTATTTT. Its protein is CAISQEGGLASDTHYF.

This clonotype showed up many times. J is TRBJ1-4 and V is TRBV28, with D maybe TRBD1 (6 bases). Germline CDR1 and CDR2: MDHEN and SYDVKM. The V gene lost 7 bases and the J gene lost 3 bases, with 9 bases spanning the gap. This CDR3 contains 13 residues. The CDR3 reads CASKGGSNEKLFF. As DNA, the CDR3 is TGTGCCAGCAAGGGGGGGTCTAATGAAAAACTGTTTTTT.

This clonotype was counted between two and nine times. The chain recombines TRBV18 with TRBJ2-7, with D perhaps matching TRBD2 (7 bases). The germline V gene encodes CDR1 KGHSH and CDR2 LQKENI. CDR3 length: 13 residues. Between the trimmed V and J ends, which lost 2 bases and 6 bases, there was a span of 11 bases. The CDR3 region has the DNA TGTGCCAGCTCACCAGCCGGGGGGCGCGAGCAGTACTTC. Translation: CASSPAGGREQYF.

This clonotype has at least ten counts. This chain links TRBV15 with TRBJ1-5; 11 bases are a match to TRBD1. CDR1 and CDR2 from the germline V gene are LNHNV and YYDKDF (reference sequence). Trimming took 4 bases from V and 7 from J; bases not matched to a gene: 6. The CDR3 covers 15 residues. The CDR3 spells CATSTPGQGGQPQHF. CDR3 nucleotide sequence: TGTGCCACCAGCACTCCGGGACAGGGGGGACAGCCCCAGCATTTT. Filled out from reference TRBV15 and TRBJ1-5, the complete variable domain reads DAMVIQNPRYQVTQFGKPVTLSCSQTLNHNVMYWYQQKSSQAPKLLFHYYDKDFNNEADTPDNFQSRRPNTSFCFLDIRSPGLGDTAMYLCATSTPGQGGQPQHFGDGTRLSIL.

This clonotype was detected many times. This chain uses TRBV5-8 with TRBJ2-7; 8 bases line up with TRBD1. V lost 2 bases to trimming and J lost 4 bases; unmatched junction nucleotides: 11. The CDR3 loop spans 16 amino acids. Looked up from germline, CDR1 is SGHTS and CDR2 is YDEGEE. The CDR3 coding sequence is TGTGCCAGCAGCTTCGCTGGACAGGGTGACATGTACGAGCAGTACTTC. Amino acids: CASSFAGQGDMYEQYF.

This clonotype was seen ten or more times. This chain uses TRBV5-6 with TRBJ1-2; 8 nucleotides agree with TRBD1. The V and J ends lost 9 bases and 4 bases, in that order; junction bases with no gene match: 11. The CDR3 consists of 14 residues. Germline-derived CDR1 and CDR2 are SGHDT and YYEEEE. This CDR3 reads CATLFGQGGYGYTF. CDR3 DNA sequence: TGTGCCACCCTCTTCGGACAGGGAGGCTATGGCTACACCTTC.

The table lists this clonotype with many counts. CDR3 residues: CASPGLGETQYF. The CDR3 coding sequence is TGTGCCAGCCCGGGACTAGGAGAGACCCAGTACTTC. The chain carries TRBV6-4 and TRBJ2-5; 8 nucleotides agree with TRBD2. This CDR3 has 12 residues. Germline V gene sequence: CDR1 MRHNA, CDR2 SNTAGT. V was clipped by 8 bases and J by 4 bases; unmatched bases: 3.

This clonotype was recorded many times. The chain combines TRBV10-3 with TRBJ2-7; TRBD2 matches at 7 bases. CDR1 is ENHRY and CDR2 is SYGVKD in the germline V gene. There are 14 residues in the CDR3. Germline trimming cut 2 bases from V and 1 base from J; bases unmatched to any gene: 2. DNA of the CDR3: TGTGCCATCAGTGAGACTAGCGAATCCTACGAGCAGTACTTC. This gives the protein CAISETSESYEQYF.

Comment on this clonotype: One base away lies a much larger clone, so this may be a sequencing read error. The missing conserved phenylalanine or tryptophan at the end of this CDR3 makes a read error likely. The rearrangement links TRBV4-3 to TRBJ2-7, with D possibly being TRBD1 (7 bases). Germline V lookup: CDR1 LGHNA, CDR2 YSLEER. CDR3 length equals 17 residues. Trimming removed 5 bases at V and 4 bases at J, with 24 bases between. This CDR3 reads CASSFGTEGRGLYEQYL. The CDR3 DNA is TGCGCCAGCAGCTTTGGGACAGAAGGTCGGGGACTGTACGAGCAGTACTTA.

This clonotype was observed many times. The chain joins TRBV3-1 to TRBJ1-2, with D uncertain. The CDR3 is 15 amino acids. V dropped 4 bases and J dropped 5 bases, with 17 bases sitting between them. Germline-derived CDR1 and CDR2 are LGHDT and YNNKEL (reference sequence). The CDR3 region is CASSPSAGVGYGYTF. The CDR3 nucleotides read TGTGCCAGCAGCCCCTCGGCAGGCGTCGGTTATGGCTACACCTTC.

This clonotype was counted a single time. The chain combines TRBV5-1 with TRBJ2-5; the D is unclear. The germline V gene encodes CDR1 SGHRS and CDR2 YFSETQ. The CDR3 sequence is 15 residues long. The V end lost 0 bases, the J end lost 0 bases, and 9 bases lay between the germline ends. CDR3 loop: CASSLDRAYQETQYF. CDR3 in DNA: TGCGCCAGCAGCTTGGACCGGGCGTACCAAGAGACCCAGTACTTC. The full variable domain, in which reference TRBV5-1 and TRBJ2-5 provide the parts outside the CDR3, is KAGVTQTPRYLIKTRGQQVTLSCSPISGHRSVSWYQQTPGQGLQFLFEYFSETQRNKGNFPGRFSGRQFSNSRSEMNVSTLELGDSALYLCASSLDRAYQETQYFGPGTRLLVL.

The sample holds a few counts of this clonotype. V is TRBV29-1 and J is TRBJ1-5, with TRBD1 identical over 10 bases. Germline CDR1 SQVTM, CDR2 ANQGSEA. The V and J ends lost 7 bases and 6 bases, in that order; junction bases with no gene match: 12. The CDR3 totals 15 residues. As DNA, the CDR3 is TGCAGCGCCGCCGCCGGGACAGGGGTAAGTCAGCCCCAGCATTTT. It is translated as CSAAAGTGVSQPQHF.

This clonotype was picked up many times. The chain carries TRBV11-3 and TRBJ2-4; 7 positions match TRBD2. With V trimmed by 4 bases and J by 5 bases, 11 bases remained unmatched. CDR1 is SGHNT and CDR2 is YENEEA in the germline V gene. The CDR3 is 16 residues long. CDR3 region: CASSWGPTTSENIQYF. The DNA of the CDR3 is TGTGCCAGCAGCTGGGGCCCCACCACTAGCGAAAACATTCAGTACTTC.

Note on this clonotype: Given a much more abundant clone one base away, this may be a read error. This rearrangement joins TRBV6-5 to TRBJ2-2; D not resolved. CDR1 is MNHEY and CDR2 is SVGAGI in the germline V gene. The CDR3 is 12 amino acids. CDR3 amino acids: CASSQSTWELFF. CDR3 coding DNA: TGTGCCAGCAGTCAAAGCACCTGGGAGCTGTTTTTT.

In this sample, this clonotype turned up many times. The V call is TRBV5-5, the J call TRBJ1-4; maybe TRBD1 (6 bases). Trimming pared 0 bases from V and 5 bases from J, leaving 11 bases between. The germline V gene has CDR1 SGHKS and CDR2 YYEKEE (reference sequence). The CDR3 extends over 15 amino acids. The CDR3 reads CASSLGTGNNEKLFF. The CDR3 bases are TGTGCCAGCAGCTTGGGTACAGGGAACAATGAAAAACTGTTTTTT.

This clonotype was seen at least ten times. The CDR3 sequence: CASSLVGTSGSSYEQYF. The CDR3 nucleotides are TGTGCCAGCAGCTTAGTAGGGACTAGCGGGAGTTCCTACGAGCAGTACTTC. This chain connects TRBV7-2 to TRBJ2-7; 14 bases match TRBD2. V trimming: 1 base; J trimming: 1 base; junction bases outside the gene matches: 3. The CDR3 runs to 17 residues. Germline V gives CDR1 SGHTA, CDR2 FQGNSA.

This clonotype was counted only a few times. The J gene is TRBJ1-4, the V gene TRBV7-2; a possible D gene is TRBD1 (6 bases). V lost 6 bases and J lost 7, with 15 bases in between. CDR1 SGHTA and CDR2 FQGNSA come from the germline V gene. The CDR3 runs 14 residues. Written as DNA, the CDR3 is TGTGCCAGCAGTTCTCAGGGGTTGGCTGAAAAACTGTTTTTT. Encoded protein: CASSSQGLAEKLFF.

This clonotype has ten or more counts. The genes are TRBV7-9 and TRBJ2-3, with D maybe TRBD2 (5 bases). The ends were cut back, 7 bases at V and 2 bases at J, with 13 bases in the middle. Per the germline V gene, CDR1 is SEHNR and CDR2 is FQNEAQ (reference sequence). CDR3 length: 14 amino acids. CDR3: CASNPGYSTDTQYF. The DNA of the CDR3 is TGTGCCAGCAACCCGGGGTATTCCACAGATACGCAGTATTTT.

This clonotype has ten or more counts. The V call is TRBV28, the J call TRBJ2-1; D is unresolved. The CDR3 covers 12 residues. Trimming stripped 2 bases from V and 8 bases from J, with 7 bases between. Germline lookup yields CDR1 MDHEN and CDR2 SYDVKM. The CDR3 loop reads CASSLGLDEQFF. The CDR3 coding sequence is TGTGCCAGCAGTTTAGGCCTAGATGAGCAGTTCTTC.

In its sample, this clonotype was seen a few times. J is TRBJ2-1 and V is TRBV28; 7 bases map to TRBD1. Germline V gives CDR1 MDHEN, CDR2 SYDVKM. V dropped 6 bases and J dropped 6; count of bases not matched to a gene: 11. The CDR3 sequence is 15 residues long. CDR3 sequence: CASSRQSAGGNEQFF. The CDR3 DNA follows: TGTGCCAGCAGCCGCCAGTCTGCAGGGGGCAATGAGCAGTTCTTC.

The sample holds many counts of this clonotype. The chain is built from TRBV6-1 and TRBJ2-1, with D perhaps assigned TRBD1 or TRBD2 (5 bases each). V was clipped by 7 bases and J by 6 bases, with 13 bases between them. This CDR3 spans 13 amino acids. Germline V lookup: CDR1 MNHNS, CDR2 SASEGT. CDR3 residues: CASKGDQANEQFF. For the CDR3, the DNA is TGTGCCAGCAAAGGGGACCAAGCCAATGAGCAGTTCTTC.

Comments on this clonotype: This may be a read error, as it is one base from a much larger clone. This chain joins TRBV28 and TRBJ2-1, with 9 positions matching TRBD1. The CDR3 loop spans 15 amino acids. The germline CDR1 and CDR2 sequences are MDHEN and SYDVKM. CDR3 region: CASTLDRGLYNEQLF. The CDR3 DNA sequence: TGTGCCAGCACCCTGGACAGGGGCCTCTACAATGAGCAGCTCTTC.

This clonotype has at least ten counts. The J gene is TRBJ2-7, the V gene TRBV29-1; D is uncertain. This CDR3 is 11 amino acids long. CDR1 is SQVTM, CDR2 ANQGSEA, per germline. The V gene lost 0 bases and the J gene lost 8 bases, with 8 bases spanning the gap. CDR3 protein: CSVEEDPKQYF. The CDR3 coding sequence is TGCAGCGTTGAAGAAGATCCCAAGCAGTACTTC.

This clonotype was observed many times. The chain employs TRBV7-2 and TRBJ1-2, with a weak D call TRBD1 (6 bases). Germline V gene sequence: CDR1 SGHTA, CDR2 FQGNSA. The CDR3 consists of 15 residues. Trimming pared 2 bases from V and 3 bases from J, leaving 13 bases between. For the CDR3, the DNA is TGTGCCAGCAGCTTAAGGGGGGTTTCGGACTATGGCTACACCTTC. Its translation is CASSLRGVSDYGYTF.